The clone carrying this T cell receptor (beta chain) was seen a handful of times. Its antigen is not identified. The data stem from a study of cytomegalovirus exposure and HLA in healthy donors. Findings and limits, study-wide: Another analysis was done later, and it associated around 16,000 TCR beta sequences with HLA alleles at 0.05 false discovery rate.

PCR amplification relied on 60 Vbeta primers (plus 13 Jbeta primers). The protocol was immunoSEQ multiplex PCR, while the TCRdb copy is restricted to in-frame clones and leaves out a portion. The top ten clones hold approximately 3% of a sample with some 150,000 clones, around 64% of them seen once. Trimming shortened V by 4 bases and J by 1 base, and 11 bases separated the two germline ends. CDR1 and CDR2 from the germline V gene are SGHRS and YFSETQ. The CDR3 covers 14 residues. The sequenced sample consisted of PBMCs. The clonotype originates from a woman in her twenties or thirties in good health and CMV-seronegative. This chain links TRBV5-1 with TRBJ1-1, with a weak D call TRBD1 (5 bases). The CDR3 region is CASSLMTENTEAFF. CDR3 bases: TGCGCCAGCAGCCTTATGACAGAGAACACTGAAGCTTTCTTT. Combining the CDR3 with reference TRBV5-1 and TRBJ1-1 gives the whole variable domain KAGVTQTPRYLIKTRGQQVTLSCSPISGHRSVSWYQQTPGQGLQFLFEYFSETQRNKGNFPGRFSGRQFSNSRSEMNVSTLELGDSALYLCASSLMTENTEAFFGQGTRLTVV.